A selection of T cell receptor beta chains follows, all from one sample in a study of blood T cell repertoires in COVID-19. Only in-frame clones appear in the TCRdb table, and some are missing; sequencing was by immunoSEQ multiplex PCR. The repertoire holds 350,000 to 400,000 clones, around nine tenths seen once, with 0.9% to 1.5% in the top ten. The specimen was PBMCs or T cells enriched from blood (not recorded which). The receptors here all came from a woman between 18 and 29 years old who had recovered from COVID-19. CDR3s include the opening cysteine and the closing phenylalanine or tryptophan. Fields, in order: V gene, clone size, D gene, J gene, CDR3 protein, CDR3 DNA. D genes are given only for firm matches. Size is stated for part of the rows, as once, few or many counts, or as a class when the clone is expanded.

TRBV5-6,-,TRBD1,TRBJ2-7,CASSQGQGASYEQYF,TGTGCCAGCAGCCAGGGACAGGGAGCCTCCTACGAGCAGTACTTC
TRBV25-1,-,TRBD2,TRBJ2-1,CASSREADLCEQFF,TGTGCCAGCAGCCGGGAGGCAGACCTTTGTGAGCAGTTCTTC
TRBV28,-,-,TRBJ1-1,CASSPAGKTFF,TGTGCCAGCAGTCCGGCGGGTAAAACTTTCTTT
TRBV6-2/TRBV6-3,few,TRBD2,TRBJ2-1,CASSSLSGTSGGNEQFF,TGTGCCAGCAGTTCCCTCTCCGGGACTAGCGGGGGCAATGAGCAGTTCTTC
TRBV27,-,-,TRBJ1-2,CASSLRGSNYGYTF,TGTGCCAGCAGTTTAAGGGGGTCGAACTATGGCTACACCTTC
TRBV10-1,-,-,TRBJ1-2,CASSEGGICYGYTF,TGCGCCAGCAGTGAGGGAGGGATTTGTTATGGCTACACCTTC
TRBV5-6,-,TRBD1,TRBJ2-7,CASSRTGTGGHEQYF,TGTGCCAGCAGCCGGACCGGGACAGGGGGTCACGAGCAGTACTTC
TRBV18,-,-,TRBJ2-2,CASSPASFSRSTGELFF,TGTGCCAGCTCACCAGCTTCGTTTTCCCGGAGCACCGGGGAGCTGTTTTTT
TRBV12-5,-,-,TRBJ1-5,CASGLVLGTFNQPQHF,TGTGCTAGTGGTTTGGTACTTGGGACATTTAATCAGCCCCAGCATTTT
TRBV5-1,-,TRBD2,TRBJ2-1,CASSFSGGASYNEQFF,TGCGCCAGCAGCTTCAGCGGGGGGGCTTCCTACAATGAGCAGTTCTTC
TRBV3-1/TRBV3-2,-,-,TRBJ1-3,CASSQEGAGSAAIYF,TGTGCCAGCAGCCAAGAGGGGGCAGGCTCCGCTGCCATATATTTT
TRBV11-1,once,TRBD1,TRBJ2-2,CASSLQGAYGELFF,TGTGCCAGCAGCTTACAGGGGGCTTACGGGGAGCTGTTTTTT
TRBV12-2,-,-,TRBJ1-4,CASRLALGRGGEKLFF,TGTGCAAGTCGCTTAGCGCTAGGGCGGGGAGGTGAAAAACTGTTTTTT
TRBV18,few,-,TRBJ1-2,CASSHSDTGVYNYGYTF,TGTGCCAGCTCACACAGCGATACAGGAGTGTATAACTATGGCTACACCTTC
TRBV6-2/TRBV6-3,-,TRBD1,TRBJ1-6,CASSNFNRGGNSPLHF,TGTGCCAGCAGCAACTTCAACAGGGGTGGCAATTCACCCCTCCACTTT
TRBV4-1,-,TRBD1,TRBJ2-7,CASSQYQGAMYEQYF,TGCGCCAGCAGCCAATACCAGGGGGCGATGTACGAGCAGTACTTC
TRBV4-1,-,-,TRBJ2-1,CASSQVWAGNNEQFF,TGCGCCAGCAGCCAAGTTTGGGCGGGCAACAATGAGCAGTTCTTC
TRBV12-3/TRBV12-4,-,-,TRBJ2-3,CASTLGGDTQYF,TGTGCCAGCACCCTAGGGGGAGATACGCAGTATTTT
TRBV30,-,TRBD2,TRBJ2-3,CSSGKAINTQYF,TGTTCTAGCGGGAAGGCAATCAATACGCAGTATTTT
TRBV9,-,TRBD2,TRBJ2-3,CASSPSGTTDTQYF,TGTGCCAGCAGCCCGAGCGGGACCACAGATACGCAGTATTTT
TRBV11-3,-,TRBD1,TRBJ1-2,CASTDPPSDRAHYGYTF,TGTGCCAGCACCGATCCACCCTCTGACAGGGCCCACTATGGCTACACCTTC
TRBV7-3,once,TRBD1,TRBJ2-7,CASSLRGQGSNEQYF,TGTGCCAGCAGCTTAAGGGGACAGGGATCGAACGAGCAGTACTTC
TRBV7-9,-,-,TRBJ1-2,CASSSSQVSYGYTF,TGTGCCAGCAGCTCCTCTCAAGTCAGCTATGGCTACACCTTC
TRBV6-2/TRBV6-3,-,-,TRBJ2-7,CASSYSKGKRNEQYF,TGTGCCAGCAGTTACTCGAAGGGCAAGCGGAACGAGCAGTACTTC
TRBV15,few,-,TRBJ2-4,CATSSGRNIQYF,TGTGCCACCAGCAGTGGTAGAAACATTCAGTACTTC
TRBV5-8,-,-,TRBJ1-5,CASSLGVYSNQPQHF,TGTGCCAGCAGCTTGGGAGTTTATAGCAATCAGCCCCAGCATTTT
TRBV15,-,TRBD1,TRBJ1-5,CATSRDGTGVQPQHF,TGTGCCACCAGCAGAGATGGGACAGGGGTTCAGCCCCAGCATTTT